The TCR beta chain under discussion was sequenced for a study of T cell repertoires in cytomegalovirus infection. Study summary: CMV epitopes, recently identified HLA-C-restricted and well-studied HLA-B-restricted, were used. Both CMV infection and a matching HLA type were indicated by public TCR beta signatures. Study-wide results and caveats: Identification of carriers of CMV plus the relevant HLA was performed using cumulative public TCR beta family frequency. HLA-C-restricted, CMV-specific TCR beta clonotypes were dominant ex vivo.

The ends were cut back, 3 bases at V and 6 bases at J, with 12 bases in the middle. The length of the CDR3 is 13 residues. TCRdb analysed the reads with MiXCR anew, one entry per CDR3 protein. Altogether some 900,000 distinct CDR3 sequences are present, 32% being singletons, with the ten largest covering 9.5% to 15%. There are a few counts of this clonotype. Its antigen remains unknown. This chain uses TRBV12-3 or TRBV12-4 with TRBJ2-7, with D possibly matching TRBD2 (5 bases). This sample comprised cultured CD8+ T cells from PBMCs, obtained from culture after CMV antigen stimulation. This clonotype was obtained from a human donor in good health (CMV status not recorded). Some clones in this sample may be carry-over from other donors' samples. CDR3 sequence: CASSFGTAGEQYF. DNA for the CDR3: TGTGCCAGCAGTTTTGGCACCGCGGGCGAGCAGTACTTC.